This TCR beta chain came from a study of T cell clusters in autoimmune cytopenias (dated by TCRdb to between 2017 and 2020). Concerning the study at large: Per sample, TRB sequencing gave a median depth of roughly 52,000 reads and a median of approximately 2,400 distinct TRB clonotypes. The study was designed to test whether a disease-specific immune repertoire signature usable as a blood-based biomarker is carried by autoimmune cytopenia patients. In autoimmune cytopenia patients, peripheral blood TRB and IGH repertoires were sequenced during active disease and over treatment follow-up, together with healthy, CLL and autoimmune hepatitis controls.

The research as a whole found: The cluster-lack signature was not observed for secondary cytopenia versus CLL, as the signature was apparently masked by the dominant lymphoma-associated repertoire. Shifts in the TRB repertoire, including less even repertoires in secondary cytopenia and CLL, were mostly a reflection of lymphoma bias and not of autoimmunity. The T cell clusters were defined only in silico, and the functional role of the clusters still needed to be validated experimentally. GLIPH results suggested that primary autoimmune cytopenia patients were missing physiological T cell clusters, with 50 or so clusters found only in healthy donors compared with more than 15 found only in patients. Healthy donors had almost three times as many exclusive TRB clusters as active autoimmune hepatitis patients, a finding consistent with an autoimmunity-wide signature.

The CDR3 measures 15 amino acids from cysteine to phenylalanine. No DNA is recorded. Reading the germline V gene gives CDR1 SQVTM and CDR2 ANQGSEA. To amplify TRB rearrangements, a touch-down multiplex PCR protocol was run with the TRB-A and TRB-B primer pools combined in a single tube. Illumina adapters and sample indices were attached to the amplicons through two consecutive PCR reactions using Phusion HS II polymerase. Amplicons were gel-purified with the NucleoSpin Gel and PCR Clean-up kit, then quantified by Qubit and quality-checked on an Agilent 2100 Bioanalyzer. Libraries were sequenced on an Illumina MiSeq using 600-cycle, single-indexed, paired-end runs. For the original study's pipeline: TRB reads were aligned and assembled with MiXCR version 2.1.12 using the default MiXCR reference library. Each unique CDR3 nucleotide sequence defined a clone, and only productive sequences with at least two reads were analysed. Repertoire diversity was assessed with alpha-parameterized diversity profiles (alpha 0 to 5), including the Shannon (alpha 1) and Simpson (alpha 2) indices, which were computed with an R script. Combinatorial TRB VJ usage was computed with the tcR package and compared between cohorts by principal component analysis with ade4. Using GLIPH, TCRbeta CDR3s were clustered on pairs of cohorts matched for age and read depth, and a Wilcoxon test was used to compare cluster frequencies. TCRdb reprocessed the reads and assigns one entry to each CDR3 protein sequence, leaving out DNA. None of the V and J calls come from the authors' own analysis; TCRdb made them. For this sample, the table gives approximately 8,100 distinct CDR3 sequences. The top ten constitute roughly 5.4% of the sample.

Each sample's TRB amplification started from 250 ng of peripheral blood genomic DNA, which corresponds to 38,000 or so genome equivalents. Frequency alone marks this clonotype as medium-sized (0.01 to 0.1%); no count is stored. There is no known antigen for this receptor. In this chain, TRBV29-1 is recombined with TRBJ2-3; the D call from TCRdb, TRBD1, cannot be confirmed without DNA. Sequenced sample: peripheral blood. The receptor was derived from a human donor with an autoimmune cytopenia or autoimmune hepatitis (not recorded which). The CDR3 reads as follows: CSVERTGGGTDTQYF.